The text below deals with one T cell receptor beta chain. Its target is not known. Libraries were prepared by immunoSEQ multiplex PCR; TCRdb keeps only in-frame clonotypes and omits some of them. The sample lists fewer than 70,000 clones, 80% to 90% occurring once. These data belong to a study of a mutant IDH1 vaccine in newly diagnosed glioma. The V end was cut by 0 bases, the J end by 9 bases, with 11 bases between. Germline V lookup: CDR1 LNHDA, CDR2 SQIVND (reference sequence). The CDR3 has 13 residues. Time point noted: week 5, during vaccination. It was 300 ug of mutant IDH1 20-mer peptide that made up each vaccine dose, given with topical imiquimod.

The material sequenced was PBMCs, taken from a glioma patient whose treatment included an IDH1 peptide vaccine. The rearrangement joins TRBV19 to TRBJ1-1; maybe TRBD1 (6 bases). This TCR derives from a woman in her 40s with glioma. CDR3 bases: TGTGCCAGTAGTATAGAAAGCCAGGGGAAAGCTTTCTTT. It yields the protein CASSIESQGKAFF.